This T cell receptor (beta chain) was identified during a study of blood T cells in healthy people across ages. Turning to the study itself: Template-switching capture recovered about one barcoded beta molecule per two T cells.

Germline V gives CDR1 ENHRY, CDR2 SYGVKD. There are 13 residues in the CDR3. Using a J-beta primer mix together with a sample-barcoded 5' primer, a second PCR was run for roughly 7 to 12 cycles. TCRdb processed the 5' RACE reads anew with MiXCR; each CDR3 protein has one entry. The sample contains about 830,000 distinct CDR3 sequences, 58% of which appear only once. Overall study findings and caveats: Across samples, TCR beta diversity tracked strongly with naive T cell percentage. PBMCs were not sorted, which prevented a conclusive comparison of naive versus antigen-experienced cells.

Details on this clonotype: Its antigen remains unknown.

The sample, about 9.7 milliliters of peripheral blood, was drawn from each donor. This receptor was obtained from a young man in good health. The source material was blood. This chain connects TRBV10-3 to TRBJ1-2, with no clear D. CDR3: CATVSEVGDGYTF. The CDR3 DNA reads TGTGCTACGGTCTCAGAGGTCGGGGATGGCTACACCTTC.